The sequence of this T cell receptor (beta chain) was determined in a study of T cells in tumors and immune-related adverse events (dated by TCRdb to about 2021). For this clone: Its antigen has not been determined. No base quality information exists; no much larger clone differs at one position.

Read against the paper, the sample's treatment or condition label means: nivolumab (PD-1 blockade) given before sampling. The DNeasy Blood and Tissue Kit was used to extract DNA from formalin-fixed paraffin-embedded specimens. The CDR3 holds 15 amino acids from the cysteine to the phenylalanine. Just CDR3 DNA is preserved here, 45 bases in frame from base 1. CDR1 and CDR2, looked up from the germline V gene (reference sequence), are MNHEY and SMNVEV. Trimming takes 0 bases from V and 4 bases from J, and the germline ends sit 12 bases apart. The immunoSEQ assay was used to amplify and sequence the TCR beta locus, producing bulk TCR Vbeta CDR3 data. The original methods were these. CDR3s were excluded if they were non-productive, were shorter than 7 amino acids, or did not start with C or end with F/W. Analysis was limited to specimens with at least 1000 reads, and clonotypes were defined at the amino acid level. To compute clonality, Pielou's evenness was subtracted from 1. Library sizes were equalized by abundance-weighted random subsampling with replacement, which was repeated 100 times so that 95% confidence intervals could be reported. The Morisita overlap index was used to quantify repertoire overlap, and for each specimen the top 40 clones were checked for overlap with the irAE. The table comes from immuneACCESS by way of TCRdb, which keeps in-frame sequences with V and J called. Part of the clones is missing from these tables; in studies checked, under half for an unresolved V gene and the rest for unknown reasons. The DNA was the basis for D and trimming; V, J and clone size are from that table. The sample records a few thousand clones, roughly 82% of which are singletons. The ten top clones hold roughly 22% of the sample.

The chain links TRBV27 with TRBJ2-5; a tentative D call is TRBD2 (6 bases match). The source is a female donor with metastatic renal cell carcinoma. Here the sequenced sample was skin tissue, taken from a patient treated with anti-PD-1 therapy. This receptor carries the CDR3 CASSLSWGVLETQYF. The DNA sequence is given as TGTGCCAGCAGTTTATCGTGGGGGGTTTTAGAGACCCAGTACTTC.